This T cell receptor (beta chain) was recorded in a study of T cell changes during pregnancy in multiple sclerosis. Method: immunoSEQ multiplex PCR; TCRdb's copy keeps in-frame clones and lacks some. Counted here are just over 15,000 clones, about 80% occurring once; the ten biggest clones make up roughly 17%. Germline-derived CDR1 and CDR2 are MNHEY and SVGAGI. This CDR3 spans 13 amino acids. Trimming shortened V by 5 bases and J by 5 bases, and 13 bases separated the two germline ends. This sequence was found in a female donor in good health, enrolled as a control in a pregnancy study. The rearrangement links TRBV6-5 to TRBJ2-7; a weak D match, TRBD1 (6 bases). The material was CD8+ T cells from peripheral blood mononuclear cells, obtained after pregnancy. CDR3 protein: CASSRIQGHEQYF. Written as DNA, the CDR3 is TGTGCCAGCAGTCGTATACAGGGTCACGAGCAGTACTTC.